Below, one T cell receptor beta chain is given with its context. Sequencing was performed with immunoSEQ multiplex PCR; in TCRdb, only in-frame clones are kept and a portion is missing. In the table there are about 170,000 clones, around 84% of which are singletons. This sample stems from a study of blood T cell repertoires in COVID-19. Seattle patient enrollment occurred during active infection, with longitudinal follow-up thereafter. V lost 5 bases, J lost 4 bases, and 8 bases lay in between. Germline CDR1 reads SGHVS; CDR2 reads FQNEAQ. This CDR3 contains 12 residues. The receptor was isolated from a woman at least 80 years old with COVID-19, enrolled during active disease. Sequences were obtained from peripheral blood. V gene TRBV7-8 combines with J gene TRBJ1-2; no clear D gene. CDR3 DNA: TGTGCCAGCAGCCCAGAGGTCTATGGCTACACCTTC. Protein product: CASSPEVYGYTF.